The rows below give T cell receptor beta chains drawn from one sample of a study of CD8 T cells in ankylosing spondylitis. TCRdb reanalysed the 5' RACE reads using MiXCR and keeps one entry per CDR3 protein. Seen here are about 250,000 distinct CDR3 sequences, under 35% observed once, and the top ten hold around 4.4%. Sequenced material: blood, either unsorted or a sorted T cell fraction (not recorded which). Receptor source: a male donor with ankylosing spondylitis or in good health (not recorded which). CDR3s include the opening cysteine and the closing phenylalanine or tryptophan. A D gene is named only where the DNA matches it firmly. Size values are once, few and many counts, or a class for expanded clones, and some rows have none.

TRBD2 TRBJ2-1 TRBV20-1 few TGCAGTGCTCGTGACTTTAGCGGGGGGGACTACAATGAGCAGTTCTTC CSARDFSGGDYNEQFF
. TRBJ2-6 TRBV9 . TGTGCCAGTAGTGTATCCCCCCTAGAGGCCAACGTCCTGACTTTC CASSVSPLEANVLTF
. TRBJ2-7 TRBV7-8 . TGTGCCAGCAGCTTAGAAACCGGGGATAAAGGTTACTCCTACGAGCAGTACTTC CASSLETGDKGYSYEQYF
TRBD1 TRBJ1-2 TRBV5-1 . TGCGCCAGCAGCCGGGACAGGGAGTATGAGGGCTACACCTTC CASSRDREYEGYTF
. TRBJ1-2 TRBV5-5 few TGTGCCAGCAGCTTGGGCACGGGACCCTATGGCTACACCTTC CASSLGTGPYGYTF
. TRBJ2-1 TRBV5-6 . TGTGCCAGCAGCTTGTCGTCCAGGGAGCAGTTCTTC CASSLSSREQFF
. TRBJ2-5 TRBV7-2 few TGTGCCAGCAGCCCCGACGGACGCCTCCAAGAGACCCAGTACTTC CASSPDGRLQETQYF
. TRBJ2-3 TRBV6-1 . TGTGCCTCGGCCGGGACGCTCCCCCACTTCACAGATACGCAGTATTTT CASAGTLPHFTDTQYF
. TRBJ2-5 TRBV10-3 few TGTGCCATCAGTGAGTCGGGGGCTGTAGAGACCCAGTACTTC CAISESGAVETQYF
. TRBJ2-7 TRBV5-1 few TGCGCCAGCCTGGTGGGGGTCCGCGCATCCGAGCAGTACTTC CASLVGVRASEQYF
. TRBJ1-1 TRBV5-1 . TGCGCCAGCAGCAACGGCCGAATCTTAAACACTGAAGCTTTCTTT CASSNGRILNTEAFF
. TRBJ2-3 TRBV15 . TGTGCCACCAGTTACACAGCGCCCTTTAGCACAGATACGCAGTATTTT CATSYTAPFSTDTQYF
TRBD2 TRBJ2-1 TRBV20-1 . TGCAGTGCTAGAGATCTTATGGCTAGCGGAAACAATGAGCAGTTCTTC CSARDLMASGNNEQFF
. TRBJ1-4 TRBV6-6 many TGTGCCAGCCGGGGTGAGGAACTGTTTTTT CASRGEELFF
. TRBJ1-2 TRBV20-1 . TGCAGTGCTAGACACGGGGGCTCAGGGGATGGCTACACCTTC CSARHGGSGDGYTF
. TRBJ1-5 TRBV15 . TGTGCCACCAGCAGAGATCTGGGGGGAGGCAATCAGCCCCAGCATTTT CATSRDLGGGNQPQHF
TRBD2 TRBJ2-1 TRBV12-3/TRBV12-4 . TGTGCCAGTATGGGGGTAGCGGGGTCTAATGAGCAGTTCTTC CASMGVAGSNEQFF
. TRBJ2-5 TRBV5-1 few TGCGCCAGCAGCCGGGGCAGGCAAGAGACCCAGTACTTC CASSRGRQETQYF
. TRBJ1-3 TRBV6-5 few TGTGCCAGCAGTTTCAAAACGGGGGGTGTTGGAAACACCATATATTTT CASSFKTGGVGNTIYF
. TRBJ1-1 TRBV20-1 few TGCAGTGCTAGAGAGGGAAGGAGTGAAGCTTTCTTT CSAREGRSEAFF
TRBD1 TRBJ2-7 TRBV6-4 few TGTGCCAGCAGTGACTTCGACCGGGACAGGGATAAAGTTCGGTACTTC CASSDFDRDRDKVRYF
TRBD2 TRBJ2-5 TRBV20-1 . TGCAGTGCTAGAGACGTAGCGGGGAGAAAAGAGACCCAGTACTTC CSARDVAGRKETQYF
TRBD2 TRBJ2-2 TRBV29-1 . TGCAGCGCCCCGACTAGCGGGGGGACCGGGGAGCTGTTTTTT CSAPTSGGTGELFF
. TRBJ2-5 TRBV29-1 few TGCAGCGTTGAAGAAAGGAAACAGCAAGAGACCCAGTACTTC CSVEERKQQETQYF
. TRBJ2-3 TRBV6-5 . TGTGCCAGCAGTTACCTGTTAGGGGATACGCAGTATTTT CASSYLLGDTQYF
TRBD1 TRBJ1-5 TRBV7-8 . TGTGCCAGCAGCATGCGCCGGGACAGGGCCAATCAGCCCCAGCATTTT CASSMRRDRANQPQHF
TRBD1 TRBJ2-7 TRBV29-1 few TGCAGCGCCAAGGGACAGATCCACTACGAGCAGTACTTC CSAKGQIHYEQYF
. TRBJ1-1 TRBV20-1 few TGCAGTCTTTTAGAGCAGAAAGCTTTCTTT CSLLEQKAFF
. TRBJ2-2 TRBV21-1 . TGTGCCAGCAATACGGCGACCCTCCGGGCGGGGCAGCCGAACACCGGGGAGCTGTTTTTT CASNTATLRAGQPNTGELFF
. TRBJ2-7 TRBV3-1 many TGTGCCAGCAGCCAAGAGAAGGGGCCCTTCTACGAGCAGTACTTC CASSQEKGPFYEQYF
. TRBJ2-1 TRBV7-9 . TGTGCCAGCACCCCGGGTGGGCTAGCTCCCAATGAGCAGTTCTTC CASTPGGLAPNEQFF
TRBD2 TRBJ2-1 TRBV5-1 few TGCGCCAGCAGCGTGACTAGCGGCCTGACATATGAGCAGTTCTTC CASSVTSGLTYEQFF
. TRBJ2-7 TRBV5-1 . TGTGCCAGCAGCTTAGCCGGGCAGGGTTACGAGCAGTACTTC CASSLAGQGYEQYF
. TRBJ1-1 TRBV29-1 many TGCAGCGTTGGGACAGCGGGCACTGAAGCTTTCTTT CSVGTAGTEAFF
TRBD1 TRBJ2-2 TRBV6-5 . TGTGCCAGCAGTTACTTCTACACACAGGGGCGGACCGGGGAGCTGTTTTTT CASSYFYTQGRTGELFF
. TRBJ2-5 TRBV28 few TGTGCCAGCAGCAACTTCGGAGGTCGAGAGACCCAGTACTTC CASSNFGGRETQYF
TRBD2 TRBJ2-2 TRBV29-1 few TGCAGCGCCGCAGGACTAGCGGGGGGAAACACCGGGGAGCTGTTTTTT CSAAGLAGGNTGELFF
. TRBJ2-1 TRBV20-1 few TGCAGTGCTAGAGGAGTAGAGGGCCGGACCTACAATGAGCAGTTCTTC CSARGVEGRTYNEQFF
TRBD1 TRBJ2-5 TRBV20-1 few TGCAGTGCTAGAGCAGGACAGGGTGAAGAGACCCAGTACTTC CSARAGQGEETQYF
. TRBJ2-1 TRBV28 once TGTGCCAGCAGTTTATCTACGGACATTGAATTCTTC CASSLSTDIEFF
. TRBJ2-3 TRBV6-4 . TGTGCCAGCAGTGTTGGAGTAGGGGGAGATACGCAGTATTTT CASSVGVGGDTQYF
TRBD2 TRBJ2-5 TRBV20-1 . TGCAGTGCTAGCACGCTAGCGGGGGGCGGACATGAGACCCAGTACTTC CSASTLAGGGHETQYF
TRBD1 TRBJ2-3 TRBV27 once TGTGCCAGCAGTCCAAGACAGGGGCGCACAGATACGCAGTATTTT CASSPRQGRTDTQYF